The clone carrying this T cell receptor beta chain was observed a handful of times. The germline gives CDR1 SGHTA, CDR2 FQGNSA. This CDR3 has 15 residues. Trimming pared 1 base from V and 2 bases from J, leaving 12 bases between. Under the authors' procedure: Reference gene primer amplification gave nucleated cell count estimates. The table came from immunoSEQ multiplex PCR; TCRdb's copy has only in-frame clones and leaves some out. V and J calls and clone size follow that table, whereas D and trimming were derived from the DNA. Here the sample spans 96,000 or so clones, roughly 88% being singletons. The data were taken from a study of blood T cell repertoires in COVID-19.

The gene calls are TRBV7-2 and TRBJ2-7, with no clear D. The sequenced material came from peripheral blood. This clonotype was obtained from a woman aged 80 or older with acute or convalescent COVID-19. Here the CDR3 reads CASSLGFGQTYEQYF. CDR3 coding DNA: TGTGCCAGCAGCTTAGGCTTTGGGCAGACCTACGAGCAGTACTTC. Filled out from reference TRBV7-2 and TRBJ2-7, the complete variable domain reads GAGVSQSPSNKVTEKGKDVELRCDPISGHTALYWYRQSLGQGLEFLIYFQGNSAPDKSGLPSDRFSAERTGGSVSTLTIQRTQQEDSAVYLCASSLGFGQTYEQYFGPGTRLTVT.